This record covers a single TCR beta chain. Repertoires were generated with immunoSEQ multiplex PCR, while TCRdb's copy carries only in-frame clones and drops some. Altogether under 400,000 clones are present, around nine tenths being singletons, with the ten largest covering roughly 3.6%. This specimen belongs to a study of Ad26.COV2.S vaccination and SARS-CoV-2 variants. Study information: Ad26.COV2.S was injected intramuscularly once or twice, 56 days apart.

V was pared by 3 bases and J by 8 bases, with 6 bases of the junction left unmatched. The CDR3 consists of 12 residues. The germline V gene has CDR1 SQVTM and CDR2 ANQGSEA. Noted treatment: 19 received Ad26.COV2.S at low or high dose, single or two shots; several received placebo; per-sample allocation not given. Each sample was drawn 63 days after the first injection (of vaccine or placebo). V gene TRBV29-1 combines with J gene TRBJ1-2; 7 nucleotides align to TRBD1. Sequenced here: peripheral blood, sampled in a trial of Ad26.COV2.S vaccine versus placebo. The sequence was collected from a person between 18 and 60 years old who received the Ad26.COV2.S COVID-19 vaccine or a placebo. The CDR3 coding sequence is TGCAGCGTTGAGAGACAGGGTGGGGGCTACACCTTC. Protein: CSVERQGGGYTF.